One sample yielded the 9 T cell receptor beta chains listed below, sequenced in a study of shared clonotypes between healthy human individuals. Assay used: immunoSEQ multiplex PCR; TCRdb lists only in-frame clones, some missing. The table has 2 million or so clones, about 94% seen once. Naive-designated CD8 cells lacked CD45RO, were positively enriched for CCR7, and omitted terminally differentiated effector memory CD45RA+ cells. The source material was naive CD8+ T cells sorted from blood. The source is a man between 18 and 29 years old in good health.

The chain uses TRBV5-1 and TRBJ2-3; D gene uncertain. V was cut by 3 bases and J by 0 bases, with 14 bases left in between. Germline values: CDR1 SGHRS, CDR2 YFSETQ. The CDR3 consists of 16 residues. CDR3 sequence (DNA): TGCGCCAGCAGCTCCCTTATGGCGCGTAGCACAGATACGCAGTATTTT. It is translated as CASSSLMARSTDTQYF.

As to this clone: The sample holds other DNA sequences that translate to the same CDR3. V and J are TRBV9 and TRBJ2-7; 10 bases match TRBD1. The ends lost 0 bases at V and 7 bases at J; junction bases unmatched: 4. In germline, CDR1 is SGDLS, CDR2 YYNGEE. The length of the CDR3 is 14 residues. CDR3 residues: CASSVAGTGDEQYF. DNA of the CDR3: TGTGCCAGCAGCGTAGCCGGGACAGGGGATGAGCAGTACTTC.

The gene calls are TRBV15 and TRBJ2-3; D possibly corresponds to TRBD2 (5 bases). The CDR3 is 15 residues long. Germline V gives CDR1 LNHNV, CDR2 YYDKDF (reference sequence). V was clipped by 5 bases and J by 4 bases, with 16 bases between them. The CDR3 DNA reads as TGTGCCACCAGCGAGGGTTACGGTCCGGCAGATACGCAGTATTTT. Protein sequence: CATSEGYGPADTQYF.

V usage is TRBV11-2 and J usage is TRBJ2-5; no firm D call. Trimming pared 1 base from V and 2 bases from J, leaving 11 bases between. The germline CDR1 and CDR2 sequences are SGHAT and FQNNGV. There are 15 residues in the CDR3. DNA of the CDR3: TGTGCCAGCAGCTTAGTGCCAGGCTCACAAGAGACCCAGTACTTC. It is translated as CASSLVPGSQETQYF.

The genes are TRBV30 and TRBJ1-1; no clear D gene. Trimming left V 1 base short and J 1 base short, with 7 bases between. The CDR3 has 13 residues. Germline V gene lookup returns CDR1 GTSNPN and CDR2 SVGIG (reference sequence). The CDR3 DNA is TGTGCCTGGAGTGCCAATACGAACACTGAAGCTTTCTTT. Translated, it gives CAWSANTNTEAFF. Together with reference TRBV30 and TRBJ1-1, the CDR3 gives the full variable domain: SQTIHQWPATLVQPVGSPLSLECTVEGTSNPNLYWYRQAAGRGLQLLFYSVGIGQISSEVPQNLSASRPQDRQFILSSKKLLLSDSGFYLCAWSANTNTEAFFGQGTRLTVV.

The chain is built from TRBV30 and TRBJ2-3; D remains ambiguous. Trimming left V 0 bases short and J 4 bases short, with 8 bases between. Germline CDR1 is GTSNPN and CDR2 is SVGIG (reference sequence). The CDR3 has 13 residues. CDR3 bases: TGTGCCTGGAGTGTTAGCTACCCAGATACGCAGTATTTT. Translating it yields CAWSVSYPDTQYF.

V and J are TRBV27 and TRBJ2-7; TRBD2 aligns across 10 bases. V lost 5 bases, J lost 4 bases, and 8 bases stayed unmatched. CDR1 and CDR2 (germline): MNHEY, SMNVEV (reference sequence). The CDR3 is 15 amino acids. The CDR3 sequence: CASSLDSGGIYEQYF. The CDR3 DNA reads TGTGCCAGCAGTCTCGATAGCGGGGGGATATACGAGCAGTACTTC.

The CDR3 nucleotides read TGCGCCAGCAGCCGCAATGTAGGGCAGGCAGAGACCCAGTACTTC. Protein product: CASSRNVGQAETQYF. The chain couples TRBV4-1 to TRBJ2-5; D ambiguous. Per the germline V gene, CDR1 is MGHRA and CDR2 is YSYEKL. Trimming removed 4 bases from V and 4 bases from J, with 16 bases in between. The CDR3 totals 15 residues.

The V call is TRBV9, the J call TRBJ2-2; D is unclear. V was clipped by 1 base and J by 1 base, with 8 bases between them. Germline V gene lookup returns CDR1 SGDLS and CDR2 YYNGEE. The CDR3 has 15 amino acids. The CDR3 DNA reads TGTGCCAGCAGCGTATGGCCCCAGAACACCGGGGAGCTGTTTTTT. This gives the protein CASSVWPQNTGELFF.